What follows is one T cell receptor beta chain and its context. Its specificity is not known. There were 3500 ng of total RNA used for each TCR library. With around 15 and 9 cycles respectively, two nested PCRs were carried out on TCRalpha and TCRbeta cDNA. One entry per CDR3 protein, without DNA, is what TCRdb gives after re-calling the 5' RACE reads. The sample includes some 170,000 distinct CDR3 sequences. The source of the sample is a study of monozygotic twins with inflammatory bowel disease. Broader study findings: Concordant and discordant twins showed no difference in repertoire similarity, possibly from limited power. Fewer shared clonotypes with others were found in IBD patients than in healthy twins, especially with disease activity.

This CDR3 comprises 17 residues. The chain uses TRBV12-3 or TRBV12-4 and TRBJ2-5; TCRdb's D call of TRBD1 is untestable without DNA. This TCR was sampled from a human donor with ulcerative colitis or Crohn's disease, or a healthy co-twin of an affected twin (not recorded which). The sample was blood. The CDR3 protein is CASSLALMDSYQETQYF.